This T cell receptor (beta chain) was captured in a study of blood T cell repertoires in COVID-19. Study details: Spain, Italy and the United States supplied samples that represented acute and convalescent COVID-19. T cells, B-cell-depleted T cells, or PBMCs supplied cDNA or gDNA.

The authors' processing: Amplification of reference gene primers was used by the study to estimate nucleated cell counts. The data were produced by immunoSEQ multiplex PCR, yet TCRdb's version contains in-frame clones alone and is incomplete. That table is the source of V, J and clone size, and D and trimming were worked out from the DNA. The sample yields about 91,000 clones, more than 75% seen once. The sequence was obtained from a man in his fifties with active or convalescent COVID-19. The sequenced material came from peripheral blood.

The CDR3 DNA is TGTGCCAGCAGTGAATACCAAGCTAGCGGGAATGAGCAGTTCTTC. This sequence encodes CASSEYQASGNEQFF. The V and J genes are TRBV25-1 and TRBJ2-1; 8 positions match TRBD2. V was clipped by 0 bases and J by 7 bases; unmatched bases: 5. CDR3 size: 15 residues. CDR1 and CDR2 (germline): MGHDK, SYGVNS.